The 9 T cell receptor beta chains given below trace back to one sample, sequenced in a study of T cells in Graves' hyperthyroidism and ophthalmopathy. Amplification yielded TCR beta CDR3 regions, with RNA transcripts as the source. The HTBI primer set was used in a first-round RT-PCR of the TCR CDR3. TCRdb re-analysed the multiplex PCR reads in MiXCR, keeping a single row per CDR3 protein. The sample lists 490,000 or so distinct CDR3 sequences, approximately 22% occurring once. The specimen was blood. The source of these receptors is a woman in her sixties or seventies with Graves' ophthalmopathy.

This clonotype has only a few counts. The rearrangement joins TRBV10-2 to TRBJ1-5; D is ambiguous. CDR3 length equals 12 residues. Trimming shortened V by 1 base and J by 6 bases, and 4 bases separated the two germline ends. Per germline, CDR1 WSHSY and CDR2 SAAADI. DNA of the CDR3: TGCGCCAGCAGTGAGTTCGGTCAGCCCCAGCATTTT. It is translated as CASSEFGQPQHF.

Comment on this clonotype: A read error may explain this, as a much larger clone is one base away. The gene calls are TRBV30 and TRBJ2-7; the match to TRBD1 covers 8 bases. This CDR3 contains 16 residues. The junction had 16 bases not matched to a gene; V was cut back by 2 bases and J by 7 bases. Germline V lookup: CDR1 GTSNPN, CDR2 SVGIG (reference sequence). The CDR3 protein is CAWSSGGLSSYNEQYF. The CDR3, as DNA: TGTGCCTGGAGTTCAGGGGGCCTTAGCTCCTACAATGAGCAGTACTTC.

CDR3 region: CASSDRTSGFYEQYF. The CDR3 nucleotides are TGTGCCAGCAGTGACCGGACTAGCGGATTCTACGAGCAGTACTTC. V usage is TRBV6-2 or TRBV6-3 and J usage is TRBJ2-7, with TRBD2 matching 10 bases. Germline V gives CDR1 MNHEY, CDR2 SVGEGT. Trimming took 5 bases from V and 3 from J; bases not matched to a gene: 7. CDR3 length: 15 amino acids.

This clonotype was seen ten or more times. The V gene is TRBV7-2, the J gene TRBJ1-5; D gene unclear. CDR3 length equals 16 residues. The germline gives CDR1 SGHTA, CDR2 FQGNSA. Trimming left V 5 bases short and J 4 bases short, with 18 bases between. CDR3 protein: CASSPRVAGGNQPQHF. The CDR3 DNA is TGTGCCAGCAGCCCCCGTGTGGCGGGTGGGAATCAGCCCCAGCATTTT.

The CDR3: CASSQDLETGYQETQYF. The CDR3 DNA reads as TGTGCCAGCAGCCAAGACTTAGAGACAGGTTACCAAGAGACCCAGTACTTC. The rearrangement uses TRBV3-1 and TRBJ2-5; D is possibly TRBD1 (6 bases). This CDR3 is built from 17 residues. V was clipped by 0 bases and J by 0 bases, with 14 bases between them. The germline gives CDR1 LGHDT, CDR2 YNNKEL (reference sequence).

The DNA for the CDR3 is TGTGCCTGGAGTGTACGGCTGATGCGGGGGAACTATGGCTACACCTTC. Amino acids: CAWSVRLMRGNYGYTF. The chain joins TRBV30 to TRBJ1-2; possible D gene TRBD1, 5 bases. CDR3 length: 16 residues. From germline, CDR1 is GTSNPN and CDR2 SVGIG (reference sequence). Trimming left V 0 bases short and J 2 bases short, with 16 bases between.

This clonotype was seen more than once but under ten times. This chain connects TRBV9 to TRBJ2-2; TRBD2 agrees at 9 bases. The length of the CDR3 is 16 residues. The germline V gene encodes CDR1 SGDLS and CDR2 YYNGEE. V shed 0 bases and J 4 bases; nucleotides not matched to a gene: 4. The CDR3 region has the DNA TGTGCCAGCAGCGTAGAGGCGGGAGGGCGCACCGGGGAGCTGTTTTTT. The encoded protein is CASSVEAGGRTGELFF.

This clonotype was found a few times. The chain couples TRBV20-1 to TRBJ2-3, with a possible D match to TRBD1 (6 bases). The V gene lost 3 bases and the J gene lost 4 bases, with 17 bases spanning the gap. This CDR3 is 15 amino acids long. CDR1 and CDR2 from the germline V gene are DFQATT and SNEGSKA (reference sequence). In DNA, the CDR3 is TGCAGTGCTAGGCCCGAGGGACACCTGCCAGATACGCAGTATTTT. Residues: CSARPEGHLPDTQYF.

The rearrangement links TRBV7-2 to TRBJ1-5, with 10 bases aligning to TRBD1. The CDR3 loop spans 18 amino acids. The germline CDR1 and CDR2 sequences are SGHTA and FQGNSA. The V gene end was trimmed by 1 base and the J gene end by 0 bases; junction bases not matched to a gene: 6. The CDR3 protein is CASSLGQGARDSNQPQHF. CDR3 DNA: TGTGCCAGCAGCTTAGGACAGGGGGCGCGGGATAGCAATCAGCCCCAGCATTTT.